These T cell receptor beta chains were read from a single sample in a study of cytomegalovirus exposure and HLA in healthy donors. This table comes from immunoSEQ multiplex PCR, and its TCRdb copy is limited to in-frame clones, with some not included. The sample includes 150,000 to 200,000 clones, more than 65% of them seen just once. Sequencing was performed on PBMCs. Receptors originate from a woman between 18 and 29 years old in good health and CMV-seropositive. The CDR3 runs from the conserved cysteine through the conserved F or W. Fields, in order: clone size, D gene, CDR3 length, V gene, J gene, CDR3 protein, CDR3 DNA. The D gene is left open where the match is weak. Size tells how often a clone was seen (once, few, many) or the class of an expanded clone, and some rows leave it out.

NA,NA,12,TRBV6-6,TRBJ2-2,CASRTGPGELFF,TGTGCCAGCAGAACAGGGCCCGGGGAGCTGTTTTTT
NA,NA,11,TRBV27,TRBJ2-3,CATWGRDTQYF,TGTGCCACTTGGGGGAGGGATACGCAGTATTTT
NA,NA,15,TRBV5-6,TRBJ1-2,CASSGAARSVNGYTF,TGTGCCAGCAGCGGGGCGGCTAGGTCCGTCAATGGCTACACCTTC
NA,TRBD1,15,TRBV5-6,TRBJ2-3,CASSYPGTGTDTQYF,TGTGCCAGCAGCTACCCCGGGACAGGCACAGATACGCAGTATTTT
NA,NA,12,TRBV29-1,TRBJ2-7,CSVVKGNHEQYF,TGCAGCGTTGTTAAGGGGAACCACGAGCAGTACTTC
NA,TRBD1,15,TRBV27,TRBJ1-2,CASRAEQGARHGYTF,TGTGCCAGCAGGGCGGAACAGGGGGCGAGGCACGGCTACACCTTC
once,TRBD2,17,TRBV5-1,TRBJ2-7,CASSLNFGGGSAYEQYF,TGCGCCAGCAGCTTAAATTTTGGCGGGGGATCGGCCTACGAGCAGTACTTC
NA,NA,16,TRBV4-2,TRBJ1-5,CASSQDWPGQYQPQHF,TGTGCCAGCAGCCAAGATTGGCCAGGACAGTACCAGCCCCAGCATTTT
once,NA,14,TRBV5-8,TRBJ1-2,CASSSLQVLYGYTF,TGTGCCAGCAGCTCATTACAGGTCTTATATGGCTACACCTTC
NA,TRBD1,16,TRBV4-1,TRBJ1-2,CASSQPRQGAGYGYTF,TGCGCCAGCAGCCAGCCGCGACAGGGGGCAGGGTATGGCTACACCTTC
NA,NA,14,TRBV9,TRBJ1-1,CASTQGPVGTEAFF,TGTGCCAGCACCCAGGGTCCCGTCGGGACTGAAGCTTTCTTT
NA,TRBD1,14,TRBV19,TRBJ1-1,CASSSGQGMTEAFF,TGTGCCAGTAGTTCCGGACAGGGGATGACTGAAGCTTTCTTT
NA,NA,15,TRBV5-6,TRBJ1-1,CASSAARTANTEAFF,TGTGCCAGCAGCGCCGCCCGGACAGCTAACACTGAAGCTTTCTTT
NA,NA,12,TRBV11-2,TRBJ2-5,CASSGLQETQYF,TGTGCCAGCAGCGGGCTACAAGAGACCCAGTACTTC
few,NA,11,TRBV20-1,TRBJ2-1,CSAGLRNEQFF,TGCAGTGCCGGACTCCGCAATGAGCAGTTCTTC
NA,NA,13,TRBV2,TRBJ2-4,CASSAEDTNIQYF,TGTGCCAGCAGTGCCGAGGACACAAACATTCAGTACTTC
few,NA,15,TRBV5-1,TRBJ1-3,CASSFDKASGNTIYF,TGCGCCAGCAGCTTCGACAAGGCCTCTGGAAACACCATATATTTT
NA,TRBD2,16,TRBV6-5,TRBJ2-3,CASSYGAGGSTDTQYF,TGTGCCAGCAGTTACGGAGCGGGGGGCAGCACAGATACGCAGTATTTT
NA,TRBD1,17,TRBV5-4,TRBJ2-5,CASSSIHRQGAQETQYF,TGTGCCAGCAGCTCCATCCACAGACAGGGGGCGCAGGAGACCCAGTACTTC
NA,TRBD1,15,TRBV11-1,TRBJ1-6,CASRPTGANNSPLHF,TGTGCCAGCAGGCCGACAGGGGCGAATAATTCACCCCTCCACTTT
NA,NA,14,TRBV23-1,TRBJ1-6,CASSPPGIDSPLHF,TGCGCCAGCAGTCCACCGGGGATCGATTCACCCCTCCACTTT
NA,TRBD1,14,TRBV6-6,TRBJ1-4,CASSQGGVNEKLFF,TGTGCCAGCAGCCAGGGGGGAGTTAATGAAAAACTGTTTTTT
NA,TRBD2,17,TRBV6-1,TRBJ2-5,CASSEYSRGGDEETQYF,TGTGCCAGCAGTGAATACTCCCGGGGGGGGGACGAAGAGACCCAGTACTTC
NA,TRBD1,13,TRBV7-9,TRBJ1-1,CASSGQENTEAFF,TGTGCCAGCAGCGGACAGGAGAACACTGAAGCTTTCTTT
NA,NA,16,TRBV6-6,TRBJ1-3,CASSYVPGSSGNTIYF,TGTGCCAGCAGTTACGTCCCAGGTAGCTCTGGAAACACCATATATTTT
NA,NA,14,TRBV10-1,TRBJ2-1,CASSATAAAREQFF,TGCGCCAGCAGTGCGACGGCCGCGGCGCGGGAGCAGTTCTTC
NA,TRBD2,12,TRBV2,TRBJ2-7,CANLGRDYEQYF,TGTGCCAACCTGGGGAGGGATTACGAGCAGTACTTC
NA,TRBD1,13,TRBV6-5,TRBJ1-6,CASRLGQAWSLHF,TGTGCCAGCAGATTGGGACAGGCCTGGTCCCTCCACTTT
NA,TRBD1,15,TRBV5-1,TRBJ1-6,CASSGGTAYNSPLHF,TGCGCCAGCAGCGGCGGGACAGCCTATAATTCACCCCTCCACTTT
NA,TRBD1,15,TRBV6-5,TRBJ1-1,CASSLGTGGTTEAFF,TGTGCCAGCAGCCTAGGGACAGGGGGAACCACAGAAGCTTTCTTT
NA,NA,16,TRBV19,TRBJ1-1,CASSIPRGSWNTEAFF,TGTGCCAGTAGTATTCCTCGGGGTTCCTGGAACACTGAAGCTTTCTTT
NA,TRBD2,21,TRBV7-8,TRBJ2-1,CASSDSPILAGGRSSYNEQFF,TGTGCCAGCAGCGATTCCCCGATTCTAGCGGGGGGGAGGAGCTCCTACAATGAGCAGTTCTTC
NA,NA,14,TRBV6-1,TRBJ1-1,CASSEGHVPTEAFF,TGTGCCAGCAGTGAAGGGCATGTCCCCACTGAAGCTTTCTTT
NA,NA,15,TRBV6-1,TRBJ2-5,CASSEDGGAGETQYF,TGTGCCAGCAGTGAAGATGGGGGGGCCGGGGAGACCCAGTACTTC
NA,TRBD1,15,TRBV11-2,TRBJ1-2,CASRRTGQGGYGYTF,TGTGCCAGCAGGCGAACCGGACAGGGCGGCTATGGCTACACCTTC
NA,TRBD2,13,TRBV29-1,TRBJ2-5,CSVGSGTGETQYF,TGCAGCGTTGGCAGCGGGACGGGAGAGACCCAGTACTTC
once,TRBD1,17,TRBV11-2,TRBJ2-1,CASSYFTGGARYGEQFF,TGTGCCAGCAGCTACTTCACAGGGGGCGCGCGGTACGGTGAGCAGTTCTTC
NA,NA,14,TRBV5-1,TRBJ1-1,CASILDQGHTEAFF,TGCGCCAGCATCTTAGACCAGGGCCACACTGAAGCTTTCTTT
NA,TRBD2,15,TRBV4-1,TRBJ2-1,CASSQLPAGGNEQFF,TGCGCCAGCAGCCAATTACCAGCGGGGGGAAATGAGCAGTTCTTC
NA,TRBD1,15,TRBV18,TRBJ1-6,CASSRDRAYNSPLHF,TGTGCCAGCTCGCGGGACAGGGCGTATAATTCACCCCTCCACTTT
NA,TRBD1,16,TRBV5-6,TRBJ2-2,CASSAPLRTGIRELFF,TGTGCCAGCAGCGCCCCTTTAAGGACAGGGATCAGGGAGCTGTTTTTT
few,NA,18,TRBV15,TRBJ1-5,CATSRDSSTGVGNQPQHF,TGTGCCACCAGCAGAGATTCCTCGACGGGGGTGGGCAATCAGCCCCAGCATTTT
NA,TRBD2,16,TRBV7-2,TRBJ2-7,CASSFQGLAGDYEQYF,TGTGCCAGCAGCTTCCAGGGACTAGCGGGAGATTACGAGCAGTACTTC
NA,TRBD1,16,TRBV27,TRBJ1-1,CASSLRLGTGNTEAFF,TGTGCCAGCAGTTTAAGATTGGGGACAGGGAACACTGAAGCTTTCTTT
NA,TRBD1,13,TRBV2,TRBJ1-6,CASSGQGGSPLHF,TGTGCCAGTAGCGGACAGGGGGGTTCACCCCTCCACTTT
NA,TRBD1,16,TRBV7-2,TRBJ2-1,CASSPGTGGESNEQFF,TGTGCCAGCAGCCCCGGGACAGGGGGCGAAAGCAATGAGCAGTTCTTC